This T cell receptor beta chain was identified in a study of PD-1 blockade in classical Hodgkin lymphoma. Looked up from germline, CDR1 is SEHNR and CDR2 is FQNEAQ (reference sequence). V lost 4 bases and J lost 7; bases outside the gene matches: 10. The CDR3 sequence is 16 residues long. Clones were read by immunoSEQ multiplex PCR, and TCRdb kept only the in-frame ones, dropping some. This sample carries roughly 56,000 clones, approximately 90% of them seen once, and the ten largest clones take about 5.6%. Study conclusions and caveats: The drivers behind the repertoire differences, possibly disease activity or prior therapy, remain undefined. Only CD4+ TCR diversity, not CD8+, had risen significantly by C4D1. It was among complete responders that baseline diversity resembled that of newly diagnosed patients.

Brentuximab vedotin exposure varied among the patients, all of whom had relapsed after autologous stem cell transplantation. In the case of this clone: Its target is not known.

The sequences come from peripheral blood mononuclear cells (PBMCs), collected before the second cycle of nivolumab. V gene TRBV7-9 combines with J gene TRBJ2-2, with 9 nucleotides matching TRBD1. The sequence was collected from a human donor with classical Hodgkin lymphoma. The CDR3 region is CASSSTGQGFDGELFF. The CDR3 DNA sequence: TGTGCCAGCAGCTCAACGGGACAGGGTTTCGACGGGGAGCTGTTTTTT.